The rows below give T cell receptor beta chains drawn from one sample of a study of T cell repertoires in cytomegalovirus infection. Antigen specificity for these receptors is unknown. One entry per CDR3 protein results from TCRdb running MiXCR on the reads. The data hold hundreds of thousands of distinct CDR3 sequences, with about 33% observed a single time. The sample in question was cultured PBMCs, obtained from culture after CMV antigen stimulation. The receptors here all came from a human donor in good health (CMV status not recorded). Some clones in this sample may be carry-over from other donors' samples. CDR3s include the opening cysteine and the closing phenylalanine or tryptophan. Fields, in order: clone size, J gene, V gene, D gene, CDR3 DNA, CDR3 protein. D genes are given only for firm matches. Not all rows give a size; the values are once, few, many and, for expanded clones, a class.

>NA|TRBJ2-1|TRBV5-4|TRBD1
TGTGCCAGCAGCTTCCCCGGGACAGGGATGGTGGAGCAGTTCTTC
CASSFPGTGMVEQFF
>NA|TRBJ1-1|TRBV10-3|TRBD1
TGTGCCATCAGGGAGACAGGGGGCAACACTGAAGCTTTCTTT
CAIRETGGNTEAFF
>NA|TRBJ2-4|TRBV28|NA
TGTGCCAGCAGTTTAAACCAAAACATTCAGTACTTC
CASSLNQNIQYF
>many|TRBJ1-2|TRBV7-9|NA
TGTGCCAGCAGCTTAACCCCCGCGGGGGGCTACACCTTC
CASSLTPAGGYTF
>few|TRBJ1-1|TRBV7-9|NA
TGTGCCAGCAGCCCCCAGGCAGGCGCCCTTGAAGCTTTCTTT
CASSPQAGALEAFF
>NA|TRBJ2-3|TRBV12-3/TRBV12-4|NA
TGTGCCAGCACCCCACGGCCATCTAGCACAGATACGCAGTATTTT
CASTPRPSSTDTQYF
>NA|TRBJ2-1|TRBV10-3|TRBD2
TGTGCCATCACCGGACTAGCGGGGCCGGTCAATGAGCAGTTCTTC
CAITGLAGPVNEQFF
>NA|TRBJ1-4|TRBV10-3|NA
TGTGCCATCAGTAGGACAGATGAAAAACTGTTTTTT
CAISRTDEKLFF
>NA|TRBJ2-7|TRBV9|NA
TGTGCCAGCAGCGTAGAGGGGGGGGCCCAGCAGTACTTC
CASSVEGGAQQYF
>NA|TRBJ2-2|TRBV12-3/TRBV12-4|TRBD2
TGTGCCAGCATCACTGGGCTAGCGGGAGCCGGGGAGCTGTTTTTT
CASITGLAGAGELFF
>NA|TRBJ2-1|TRBV11-2|TRBD2
TGTGCCAGCAGCTTAGATCGGGGAGGGAGACCCTACAATGAGCAGTTCTTC
CASSLDRGGRPYNEQFF
>NA|TRBJ2-3|TRBV11-2|TRBD2
TGTGCCAGCAGCTTAGGAGCGGGAGTGGCAGATACGCAGTATTTT
CASSLGAGVADTQYF
>NA|TRBJ2-1|TRBV7-9|TRBD2
TGTGCCAGCAGCTTACCTTCGGAGCGGGGGAGGCATGAGCAGTTCTTC
CASSLPSERGRHEQFF
>few|TRBJ2-3|TRBV5-6|NA
TGTGCCAGCAGCTCCCTCGTTCCTATCACAGATACGCAGTATTTT
CASSSLVPITDTQYF
>few|TRBJ2-1|TRBV4-3|TRBD1
TGCGCCAGCAGCCCCCGAGGACCTCCTGGGACAGACTACAATGAGCAGTTCTTC
CASSPRGPPGTDYNEQFF
>NA|TRBJ2-5|TRBV5-6|NA
TGTGCCAGCAGCACCGAGACAGGTGTGAGGCAAGAGACCCAGTACTTC
CASSTETGVRQETQYF